Listed here is a single T cell receptor (beta chain). Its antigen is undetermined. This record belongs to a study of cytomegalovirus exposure and HLA in healthy donors. Study results and limitations: Researchers counted roughly 150 TCR beta chains as cytomegalovirus-associated.

The CDR3 runs to 14 residues. Germline V lookup: CDR1 SNHLY, CDR2 FYNNEI. V dropped 6 bases and J dropped 6; count of bases not matched to a gene: 7. Repertoires were generated with immunoSEQ multiplex PCR, while TCRdb's copy carries only in-frame clones and drops some. The sample holds 150,000 to 200,000 clones, more than 75% seen once. This receptor was obtained from a woman aged 18-29 years in good health and CMV-seronegative. V usage is TRBV2 and J usage is TRBJ2-1; 8 nucleotides agree with TRBD2. Sequenced: PBMCs. The CDR3 sequence is CASRKLAVINEQFF. Written as DNA, the CDR3 is TGTGCCAGCAGAAAACTAGCGGTGATCAATGAGCAGTTCTTC.